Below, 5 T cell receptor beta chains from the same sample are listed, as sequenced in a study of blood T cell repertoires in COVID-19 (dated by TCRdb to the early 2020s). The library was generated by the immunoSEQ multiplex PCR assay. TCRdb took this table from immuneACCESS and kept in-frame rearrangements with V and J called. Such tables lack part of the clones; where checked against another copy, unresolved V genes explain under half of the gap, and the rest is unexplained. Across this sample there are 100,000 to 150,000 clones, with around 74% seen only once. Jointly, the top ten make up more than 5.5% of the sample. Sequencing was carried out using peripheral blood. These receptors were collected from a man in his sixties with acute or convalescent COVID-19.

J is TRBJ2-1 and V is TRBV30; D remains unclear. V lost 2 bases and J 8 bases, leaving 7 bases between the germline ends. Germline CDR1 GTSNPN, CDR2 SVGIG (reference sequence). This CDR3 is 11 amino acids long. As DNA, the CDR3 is TGTGCCTGGAGTTCCCGGGATGAGCAGTTCTTC. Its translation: CAWSSRDEQFF.

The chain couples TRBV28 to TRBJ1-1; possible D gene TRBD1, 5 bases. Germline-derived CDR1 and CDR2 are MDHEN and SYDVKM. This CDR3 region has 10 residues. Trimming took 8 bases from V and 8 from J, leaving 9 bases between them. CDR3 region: CASPRGEAFF. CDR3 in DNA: TGTGCCAGCCCCCGGGGGGAAGCTTTCTTT.

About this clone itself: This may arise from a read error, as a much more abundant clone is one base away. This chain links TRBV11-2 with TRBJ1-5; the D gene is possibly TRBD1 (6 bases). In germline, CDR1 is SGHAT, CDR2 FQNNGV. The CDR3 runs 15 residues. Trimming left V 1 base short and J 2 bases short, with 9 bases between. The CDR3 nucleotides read TGTGCCAGCAGCTTAGGGGCAGGGGGCAATCAGCCCCAGCATTTT. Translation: CASSLGAGGNQPQHF.

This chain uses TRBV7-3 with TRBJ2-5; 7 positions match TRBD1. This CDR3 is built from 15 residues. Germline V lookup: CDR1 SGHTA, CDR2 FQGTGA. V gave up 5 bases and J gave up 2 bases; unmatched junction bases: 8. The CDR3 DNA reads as TGTGCCAGCAGCCTCGGGACAGCAAAACAAGAGACCCAGTACTTC. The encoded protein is CASSLGTAKQETQYF.

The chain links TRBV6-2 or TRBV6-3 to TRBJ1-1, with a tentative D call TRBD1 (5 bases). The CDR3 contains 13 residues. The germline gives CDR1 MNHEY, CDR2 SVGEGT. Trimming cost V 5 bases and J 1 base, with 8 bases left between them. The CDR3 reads CASSRTGNTEAFF. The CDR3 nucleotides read TGTGCCAGCAGTAGAACAGGGAACACTGAAGCTTTCTTT.